This T cell receptor (beta chain) was documented in a study of molecular identifiers for immune sequencing clone quantification. Study-level results: Among effectors, clones above 20 RNA copies held over 99% of molecules; among naive cells, under 1%.

TCRdb analysed the PCR reads with MiXCR anew, one entry per CDR3 protein. The table records 350,000 or so distinct CDR3 sequences, roughly a fifth of them present only once. Libraries from naive CD8 cells were generated from 20,000 to 1,000,000 sorted cells (with 10%, 30% or 50% RNA). This clonotype was picked up many times. What it binds is unknown. This CDR3 has 18 amino acids. The V and J ends lost 1 base and 0 bases, in that order; junction bases with no gene match: 9. Germline V gene lookup returns CDR1 SQVTM and CDR2 ANQGSEA. The specimen was naive CD8+ T cells from blood, with Jurkat cell RNA spiked in. Regarding subset: FACS-sorted CD8+CD4-CCR7+CD45RA+ naive T cells. The chain combines TRBV29-1 with TRBJ2-1, with 10 bases lining up with TRBD1. The TCR originated in a human donor in good health. Some libraries in this study had Jurkat cell RNA spiked in. DNA of the CDR3: TGCAGCGTTGAAGGTTTAGCCGGGACAGGGGACTCCTACAATGAGCAGTTCTTC. This encodes CSVEGLAGTGDSYNEQFF.